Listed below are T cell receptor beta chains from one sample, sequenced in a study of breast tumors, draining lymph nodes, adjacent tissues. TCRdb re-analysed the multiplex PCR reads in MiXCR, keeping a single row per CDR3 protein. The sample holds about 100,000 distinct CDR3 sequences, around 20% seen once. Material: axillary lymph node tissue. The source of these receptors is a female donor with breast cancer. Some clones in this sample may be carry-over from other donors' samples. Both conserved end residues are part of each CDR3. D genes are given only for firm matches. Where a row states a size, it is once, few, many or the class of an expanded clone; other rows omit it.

cdr3_aa: CSAQRGSIREQFF
cdr3_nt: TGCAGTGCCCAGAGAGGATCCATCAGGGAGCAGTTCTTC
d_call: -
v_call: TRBV20-1
j_call: TRBJ2-1
clone_size: many

cdr3_aa: CASTLTSGANTGELFF
cdr3_nt: TGCGCCAGCACCCTCACTAGCGGGGCGAACACCGGGGAGCTGTTTTTT
d_call: TRBD2
v_call: TRBV10-2
j_call: TRBJ2-2
clone_size: many

cdr3_aa: CASRLQGGGGNTIYF
cdr3_nt: TGTGCCAGCAGACTACAGGGAGGAGGGGGAAACACCATATATTTT
d_call: -
v_call: TRBV2
j_call: TRBJ1-3
clone_size: many

cdr3_aa: CSARWDSAMYLCASSPEETQYF
cdr3_nt: -
d_call: -
v_call: TRBV20-1
j_call: TRBJ2-5
clone_size: -

cdr3_aa: CASSFNYEQYF
cdr3_nt: TGTGCCAGCAGTTTCAACTACGAGCAGTACTTC
d_call: -
v_call: TRBV28
j_call: TRBJ2-7
clone_size: many

cdr3_aa: CASSLPTGAGYTF
cdr3_nt: TGTGCCAGCAGTTTGCCGACAGGGGCTGGCTACACCTTC
d_call: TRBD1
v_call: TRBV28
j_call: TRBJ1-2
clone_size: few

cdr3_aa: CASSIEQSNTGELFF
cdr3_nt: TGTGCCAGTAGTATAGAACAGTCGAACACCGGGGAGCTGTTTTTT
d_call: -
v_call: TRBV19
j_call: TRBJ2-2
clone_size: many

cdr3_aa: CATRIGQEENQPQHF
cdr3_nt: TGTGCCACCCGAATAGGACAGGAAGAGAATCAGCCCCAGCATTTT
d_call: TRBD1
v_call: TRBV10-3
j_call: TRBJ1-5
clone_size: many

cdr3_aa: CASSAEEGHGYTF
cdr3_nt: TGTGCCAGCAGCGCGGAGGAAGGGCATGGCTACACCTTC
d_call: -
v_call: TRBV7-3
j_call: TRBJ1-2
clone_size: many

cdr3_aa: CASSLWDVTYEQYF
cdr3_nt: TGTGCCAGCAGCCTCTGGGACGTCACCTACGAGCAGTACTTC
d_call: -
v_call: TRBV5-5
j_call: TRBJ2-7
clone_size: once

cdr3_aa: CASSFSGRGTGELFF
cdr3_nt: TGTGCCAGCAGTTTTAGCGGGAGAGGGACCGGGGAGCTGTTTTTT
d_call: TRBD2
v_call: TRBV6-5
j_call: TRBJ2-2
clone_size: many

cdr3_aa: CASSNRDRSYEQYF
cdr3_nt: TGTGCCAGCAGTAACCGGGACAGATCCTACGAGCAGTACTTC
d_call: TRBD1
v_call: TRBV27
j_call: TRBJ2-7
clone_size: many

cdr3_aa: CASRRDGPNTIYF
cdr3_nt: TGTGCCAGTAGAAGGGACGGTCCTAACACCATATATTTT
d_call: -
v_call: TRBV19
j_call: TRBJ1-3
clone_size: many

cdr3_aa: CASSRFRATNEKLFF
cdr3_nt: TGTGCCAGCAGCCGTTTCCGGGCAACTAATGAAAAACTGTTTTTT
d_call: -
v_call: TRBV7-9
j_call: TRBJ1-4
clone_size: -

cdr3_aa: CASSVLAGGGTDTQYF
cdr3_nt: TGTGCCAGCAGCGTACTAGCGGGAGGAGGCACAGATACGCAGTATTTT
d_call: TRBD2
v_call: TRBV3-1
j_call: TRBJ2-3
clone_size: -

cdr3_aa: CASSPRQGGHTEAFF
cdr3_nt: TGTGCCAGCAGCCCCCGACAGGGGGGGCACACTGAAGCTTTCTTT
d_call: TRBD1
v_call: TRBV4-2
j_call: TRBJ1-1
clone_size: few

cdr3_aa: CASSHRSGRNYEQYF
cdr3_nt: TGTGCCAGCAGCCATAGAAGCGGGAGAAACTACGAGCAGTACTTC
d_call: TRBD2
v_call: TRBV3-1
j_call: TRBJ2-7
clone_size: many

cdr3_aa: CASSTLGLAGGPDEQFF
cdr3_nt: TGTGCCAGCAGCACACTCGGACTAGCGGGAGGGCCTGATGAGCAGTTCTTC
d_call: TRBD2
v_call: TRBV28
j_call: TRBJ2-1
clone_size: -

cdr3_aa: CASSPTGTGGYGYTF
cdr3_nt: TGTGCCAGCAGTCCCACCGGGACAGGGGGATATGGCTACACCTTC
d_call: TRBD1
v_call: TRBV12-3/TRBV12-4
j_call: TRBJ1-2
clone_size: many

cdr3_aa: CASSFSGVGANVLTF
cdr3_nt: TGTGCCAGCAGCTTTTCAGGGGTCGGGGCCAACGTCCTGACTTTC
d_call: -
v_call: TRBV13
j_call: TRBJ2-6
clone_size: -

cdr3_aa: CASRPRVAAYEQYF
cdr3_nt: TGTGCCAGCCGCCCTAGAGTGGCAGCCTACGAGCAGTACTTC
d_call: -
v_call: TRBV27
j_call: TRBJ2-7
clone_size: many

cdr3_aa: CASSPGGSTNEKLFF
cdr3_nt: TGTGCCAGCAGTCCCGGGGGTTCAACTAATGAAAAACTGTTTTTT
d_call: -
v_call: TRBV6-1
j_call: TRBJ1-4
clone_size: many

cdr3_aa: CSAFGRSYEQYF
cdr3_nt: TGCAGTGCCTTCGGGAGGTCCTACGAGCAGTACTTC
d_call: TRBD2
v_call: TRBV20-1
j_call: TRBJ2-7
clone_size: many